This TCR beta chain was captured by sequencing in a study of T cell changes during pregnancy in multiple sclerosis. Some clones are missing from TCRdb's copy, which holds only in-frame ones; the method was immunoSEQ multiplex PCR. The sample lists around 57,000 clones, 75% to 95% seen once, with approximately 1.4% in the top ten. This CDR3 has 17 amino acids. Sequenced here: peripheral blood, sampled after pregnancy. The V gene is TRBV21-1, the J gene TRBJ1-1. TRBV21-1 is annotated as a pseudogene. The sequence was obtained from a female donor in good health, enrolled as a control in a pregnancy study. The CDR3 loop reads CASSKVARLLLNTEAFF. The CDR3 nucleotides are TGTGCCAGCAGCAAAGTAGCCAGACTACTCTTGAACACTGAAGCTTTCTTT.